Included here is one T cell receptor beta chain sequence, with context. Repertoires were generated with immunoSEQ multiplex PCR, while TCRdb's copy carries only in-frame clones and drops some. The sample holds roughly 350,000 clones, 85% to 90% seen once. This entry comes from a study of blood T cell repertoires in COVID-19. Looking at the study overall: Sample material is recorded as cDNA or gDNA derived from T cells, B-cell-depleted T cells, or PBMCs.

Trimming shortened V by 3 bases and J by 3 bases, and 15 bases separated the two germline ends. This CDR3 comprises 16 residues. CDR1 is SNHLY, CDR2 FYNNEI, per germline. Sequences were obtained from peripheral blood. The chain couples TRBV2 to TRBJ2-1, with D hard to call. The receptor comes from a woman aged 45 to 65 with active or convalescent COVID-19. The CDR3 DNA follows: TGTGCCAGCAGTGATAGACTCCGGGTAGACTACAATGAGCAGTTCTTC. Its translation: CASSDRLRVDYNEQFF. Together with reference TRBV2 and TRBJ2-1, the CDR3 gives the full variable domain: EPEVTQTPSHQVTQMGQEVILRCVPISNHLYFYWYRQILGQKVEFLVSFYNNEISEKSEIFDDQFSVERPDGSNFTLKIRSTKLEDSAMYFCASSDRLRVDYNEQFFGPGTRLTVL.